Listed here is a single T cell receptor (beta chain). This entry belongs to a study of blood T cell repertoires in COVID-19. About the research overall: Specimens from acute and convalescent COVID-19 originated in the United States, Italy and Spain. T cells, B-cell-depleted T cells, or PBMCs supplied cDNA or gDNA.

The CDR3 has 17 amino acids. Germline CDR1 and CDR2: SGHTA and FQGNSA. Trimming removed 0 bases from V and 3 bases from J; junction bases left unmatched: 9. As originally analysed: Researchers report that nucleated cell counts were estimated from reference gene primer amplification. The repertoire was sequenced with immunoSEQ multiplex PCR; TCRdb's copy has only in-frame clones and lacks some. That table supplies the V and J calls and clone size; D and trimming were determined from the DNA. The sample shows around 68,000 clones, 85% to 90% of them seen only once. The sequenced sample consisted of peripheral blood. This chain connects TRBV7-2 to TRBJ1-2, with 8 bases that match TRBD1. The TCR was taken from an elderly man with acute or convalescent COVID-19. In DNA form, the CDR3 reads TGTGCCAGCAGCTTAGCCCGGACAGGGTCGGCTTACTATGGCTACACCTTC. It yields the protein CASSLARTGSAYYGYTF.